This entry features one T cell receptor (beta chain) sequence. What it binds is unknown. Germline and junction disagree at one end, which may indicate a read error. This entry belongs to a study of tumor and adjacent non-tumor tissue in lung cancer. Study information: Patients comprised roughly 12 adenocarcinoma, a couple of squamous cell carcinoma and 1 small cell lung cancer. General observations from the study: TCR diversity was significantly greater in tumor than normal lung tissue.

Three rounds of nested PCR, following a modified ARM-PCR protocol, produced the TCRbeta library. TCRdb itself ran the multiplex PCR reads through MiXCR, one entry per CDR3 protein. Here the sample spans 70,000 to 80,000 distinct CDR3 sequences, approximately 77% being singletons. This sample's RNA came from whole unsorted tissue. CDR3 length equals 13 residues. Germline V gene sequence: CDR1 MGHRA, CDR2 YSYEKL. The receptor comes from a woman aged 40 to 50 with non-small cell lung cancer. The sample was lung tumor tissue. The chain has TRBV4-1 and TRBJ2-3; a possible D gene is TRBD1 (6 bases). The CDR3 sequence is CASSMDSIDTQYF. In DNA, the CDR3 is TGCGCCAGCAGCATGGACAGCATAGATACGCAGTATTTT.